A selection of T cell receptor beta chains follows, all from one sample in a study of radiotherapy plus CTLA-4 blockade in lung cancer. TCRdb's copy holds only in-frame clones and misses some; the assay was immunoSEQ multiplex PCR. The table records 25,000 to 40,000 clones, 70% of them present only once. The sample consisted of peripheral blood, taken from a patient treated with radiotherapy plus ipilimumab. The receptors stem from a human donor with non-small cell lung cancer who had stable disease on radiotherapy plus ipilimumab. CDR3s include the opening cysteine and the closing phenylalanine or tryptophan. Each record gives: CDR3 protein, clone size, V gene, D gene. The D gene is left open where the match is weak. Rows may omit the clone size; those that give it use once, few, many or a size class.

CDR3: CASSWYRVDEQYF
size: once
V: TRBV5-1
D: .

CDR3: CASSRGGGNTIYF
size: .
V: TRBV5-1
D: .

CDR3: CASGTLTDTQYF
size: .
V: TRBV28
D: .

CDR3: CASRSMSLRTYGYTF
size: few
V: TRBV12-2
D: .

CDR3: CASSQGINTEAFF
size: .
V: TRBV9
D: .

CDR3: CASKHSGNTEAFF
size: medium-sized
V: TRBV28
D: .

CDR3: CASSLAGVYNEQFF
size: .
V: TRBV7-2
D: .

CDR3: CASSAGGGWSTEAFF
size: few
V: TRBV7-2
D: TRBD1

CDR3: CASSLEGTSGRFYNEQFF
size: medium-sized
V: TRBV7-2
D: TRBD2

CDR3: CASSSPDRGGQETQYF
size: once
V: TRBV28
D: TRBD1

CDR3: CASSAQDRGNQPQHF
size: .
V: TRBV10-2
D: TRBD1

CDR3: CASSYGRISPYF
size: .
V: TRBV6-7
D: .

CDR3: CSARGVYEQYF
size: .
V: TRBV20-1
D: .

CDR3: CATLLGAVNQPQHF
size: few
V: TRBV27
D: .

CDR3: CASKMRMDGGEQYF
size: .
V: TRBV6-4
D: .

CDR3: CASSQHRTANTGELFF
size: .
V: TRBV7-2
D: .

CDR3: CASSVYTGGDEKLFF
size: once
V: TRBV7-2
D: TRBD1

CDR3: CASSQRTLTQQRTGELFF
size: once
V: TRBV14
D: .

CDR3: CASTPGGRLGANVLTF
size: .
V: TRBV19
D: .

CDR3: CASSRGWETQETQYF
size: .
V: TRBV19
D: .

CDR3: CASSQDLTSGRSGANVLTF
size: .
V: TRBV4-2
D: TRBD2

CDR3: CATSRDLTPEQFF
size: .
V: TRBV15
D: .

CDR3: CASSSTGDVYNEQFF
size: once
V: TRBV5-4
D: TRBD1

CDR3: CASSQGSQSDEQYF
size: few
V: TRBV18
D: .

CDR3: CASSLAGDNYGYTF
size: .
V: TRBV7-2
D: .

CDR3: CASSLETGYSSNQPQHF
size: .
V: TRBV7-8
D: TRBD1

CDR3: CASSEAGGTETYEQYF
size: .
V: TRBV6-1
D: TRBD1

CDR3: CASSIRDFYYEQYF
size: once
V: TRBV6-1
D: .

CDR3: CASSTGRGGTEAFF
size: .
V: TRBV19
D: .

CDR3: CASALLPRGIEQYF
size: .
V: TRBV21-1
D: .

CDR3: CASSFPGATGFSDEQFF
size: .
V: TRBV5-8
D: .

CDR3: CASSAGLARETQYF
size: .
V: TRBV5-1
D: TRBD2

CDR3: CASSTTGQGAWEQYF
size: .
V: TRBV5-4
D: TRBD1

CDR3: CASSLSGLAVQETQYF
size: .
V: TRBV7-2
D: TRBD2

CDR3: CASSPRGYTGELFF
size: .
V: TRBV7-7
D: .

CDR3: CASSGQGDENSPLHF
size: .
V: TRBV18
D: TRBD1

CDR3: CASRHRGKNTEAFF
size: .
V: TRBV7-8
D: TRBD1

CDR3: CASSGDSGEQFF
size: .
V: TRBV2
D: .

CDR3: CASSYRTSGRSYEQYF
size: .
V: TRBV28
D: TRBD2

CDR3: CASSASGRGTNEKLFF
size: .
V: TRBV7-9
D: .

CDR3: CASIQVANTGELFF
size: .
V: TRBV19
D: .

CDR3: CASGGPATDTQYF
size: .
V: TRBV6-1
D: .

CDR3: CASSTGQINQPQHF
size: .
V: TRBV19
D: .

CDR3: CASSPDQGREQYF
size: .
V: TRBV7-2
D: .

CDR3: CASSPQTGGVTDTQYF
size: few
V: TRBV7-9
D: TRBD1

CDR3: CASSQGNTAYEQYF
size: .
V: TRBV4-3
D: .

CDR3: CASSLAKGRGDEQFF
size: few
V: TRBV5-1
D: .

CDR3: CASSYSLWNHEQFF
size: .
V: TRBV6-5
D: .

CDR3: CASSQVDMGFRNQPQHF
size: .
V: TRBV4-1
D: .

CDR3: CASSLVSGTYEQYF
size: once
V: TRBV7-8
D: .

CDR3: CSVGDRSNQPQHF
size: .
V: TRBV29-1
D: .

CDR3: CASSFRAGGSVANRYEQYF
size: .
V: TRBV27
D: TRBD1

CDR3: CASSDLMGGSVENEDEQYF
size: .
V: TRBV6-1
D: .